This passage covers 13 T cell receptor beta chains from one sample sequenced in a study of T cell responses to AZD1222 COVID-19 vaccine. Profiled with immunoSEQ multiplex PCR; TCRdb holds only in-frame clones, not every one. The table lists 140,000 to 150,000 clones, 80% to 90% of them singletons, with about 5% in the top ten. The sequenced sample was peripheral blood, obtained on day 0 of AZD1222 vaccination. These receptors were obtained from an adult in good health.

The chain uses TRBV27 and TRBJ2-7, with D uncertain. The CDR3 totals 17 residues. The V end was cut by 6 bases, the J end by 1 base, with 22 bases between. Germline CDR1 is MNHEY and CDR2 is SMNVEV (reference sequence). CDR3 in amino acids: CASRYRYLSTGSYEQYF. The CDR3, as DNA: TGTGCCAGCAGGTATAGGTATCTATCAACGGGTTCCTACGAGCAGTACTTC.

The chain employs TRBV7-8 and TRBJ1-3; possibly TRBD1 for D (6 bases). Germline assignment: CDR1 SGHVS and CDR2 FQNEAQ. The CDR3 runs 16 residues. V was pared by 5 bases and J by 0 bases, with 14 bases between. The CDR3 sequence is CASSRGTRSSGNTIYF. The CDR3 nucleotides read TGTGCCAGCAGCCGTGGGACAAGGAGCTCTGGAAACACCATATATTTT.

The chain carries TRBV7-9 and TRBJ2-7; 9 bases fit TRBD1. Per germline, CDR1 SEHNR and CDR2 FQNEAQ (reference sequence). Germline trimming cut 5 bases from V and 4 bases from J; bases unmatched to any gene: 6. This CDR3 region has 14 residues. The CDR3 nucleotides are TGTGCCAGCAGCAAGCCGGGACAGGGTTACGAGCAGTACTTC. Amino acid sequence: CASSKPGQGYEQYF.

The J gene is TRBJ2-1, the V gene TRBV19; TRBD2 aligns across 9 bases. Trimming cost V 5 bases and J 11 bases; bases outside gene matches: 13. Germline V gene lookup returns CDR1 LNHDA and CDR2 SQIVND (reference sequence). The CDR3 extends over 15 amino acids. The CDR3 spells CASSPPLASGIKQFF. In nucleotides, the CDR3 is TGTGCCAGTAGTCCTCCCTTGGCTAGCGGGATTAAGCAGTTCTTC.

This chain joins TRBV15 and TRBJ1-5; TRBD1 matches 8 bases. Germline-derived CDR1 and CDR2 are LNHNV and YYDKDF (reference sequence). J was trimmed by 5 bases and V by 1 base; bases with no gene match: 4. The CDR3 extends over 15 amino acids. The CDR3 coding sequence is TGTGCCACCAGCAGAGCCGACAGGGGCGATCAGCCCCAGCATTTT. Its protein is CATSRADRGDQPQHF.

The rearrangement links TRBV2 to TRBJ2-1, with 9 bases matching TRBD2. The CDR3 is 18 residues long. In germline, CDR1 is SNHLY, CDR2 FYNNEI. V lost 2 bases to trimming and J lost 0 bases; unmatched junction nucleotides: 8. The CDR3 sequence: CASSELPTSGYSYNEQFF. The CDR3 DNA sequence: TGTGCCAGCAGTGAACTCCCCACTAGCGGGTACTCCTACAATGAGCAGTTCTTC.

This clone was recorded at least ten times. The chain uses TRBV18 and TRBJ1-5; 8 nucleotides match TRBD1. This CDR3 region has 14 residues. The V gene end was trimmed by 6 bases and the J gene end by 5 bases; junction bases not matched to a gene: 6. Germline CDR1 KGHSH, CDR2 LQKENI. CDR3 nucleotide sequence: TGTGCCAGCTCTTCGGCAGGGGGCGATCAGCCCCAGCATTTT. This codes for CASSSAGGDQPQHF.

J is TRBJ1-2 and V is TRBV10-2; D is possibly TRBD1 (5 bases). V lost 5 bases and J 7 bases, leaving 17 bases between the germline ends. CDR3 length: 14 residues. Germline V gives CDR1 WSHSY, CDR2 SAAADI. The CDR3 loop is CASSRFDSRTGYTF. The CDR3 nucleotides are TGCGCCAGCAGTAGATTCGACAGTCGGACTGGCTACACCTTC.

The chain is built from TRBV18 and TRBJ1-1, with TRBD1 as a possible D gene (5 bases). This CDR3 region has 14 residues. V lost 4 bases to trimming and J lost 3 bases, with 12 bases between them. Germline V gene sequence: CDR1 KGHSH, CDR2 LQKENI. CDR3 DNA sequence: TGTGCCAGCTCACTAGTAGAAGGGGACACTGAAGCTTTCTTT. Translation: CASSLVEGDTEAFF.

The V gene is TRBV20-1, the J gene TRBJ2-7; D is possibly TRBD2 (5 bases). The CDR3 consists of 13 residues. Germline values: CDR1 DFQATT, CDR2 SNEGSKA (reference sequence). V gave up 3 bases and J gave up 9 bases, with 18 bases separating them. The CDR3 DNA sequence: TGCAGTGCTAGTGAGGACTCCTATGGGTCGCAGTACTTC. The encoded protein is CSASEDSYGSQYF.

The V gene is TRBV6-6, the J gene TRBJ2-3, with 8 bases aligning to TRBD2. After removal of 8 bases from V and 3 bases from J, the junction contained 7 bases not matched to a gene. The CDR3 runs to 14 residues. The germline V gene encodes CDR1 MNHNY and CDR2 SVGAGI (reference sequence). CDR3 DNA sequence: TGTGCCAGCGGAAGCGGGAGTCGGACAGATACGCAGTATTTT. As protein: CASGSGSRTDTQYF.

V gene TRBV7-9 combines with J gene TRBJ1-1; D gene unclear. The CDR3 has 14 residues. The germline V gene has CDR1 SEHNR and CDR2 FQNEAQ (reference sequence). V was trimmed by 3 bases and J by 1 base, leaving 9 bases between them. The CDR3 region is CASSFEHPNTEAFF. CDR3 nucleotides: TGTGCCAGCAGCTTCGAACACCCGAACACTGAAGCTTTCTTT.

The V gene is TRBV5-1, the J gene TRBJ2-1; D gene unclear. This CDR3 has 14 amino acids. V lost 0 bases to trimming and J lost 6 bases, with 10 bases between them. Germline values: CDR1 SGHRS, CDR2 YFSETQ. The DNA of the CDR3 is TGCGCCAGCAGCTTGGTCCGGAGTGGCAATGAGCAGTTCTTC. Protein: CASSLVRSGNEQFF.